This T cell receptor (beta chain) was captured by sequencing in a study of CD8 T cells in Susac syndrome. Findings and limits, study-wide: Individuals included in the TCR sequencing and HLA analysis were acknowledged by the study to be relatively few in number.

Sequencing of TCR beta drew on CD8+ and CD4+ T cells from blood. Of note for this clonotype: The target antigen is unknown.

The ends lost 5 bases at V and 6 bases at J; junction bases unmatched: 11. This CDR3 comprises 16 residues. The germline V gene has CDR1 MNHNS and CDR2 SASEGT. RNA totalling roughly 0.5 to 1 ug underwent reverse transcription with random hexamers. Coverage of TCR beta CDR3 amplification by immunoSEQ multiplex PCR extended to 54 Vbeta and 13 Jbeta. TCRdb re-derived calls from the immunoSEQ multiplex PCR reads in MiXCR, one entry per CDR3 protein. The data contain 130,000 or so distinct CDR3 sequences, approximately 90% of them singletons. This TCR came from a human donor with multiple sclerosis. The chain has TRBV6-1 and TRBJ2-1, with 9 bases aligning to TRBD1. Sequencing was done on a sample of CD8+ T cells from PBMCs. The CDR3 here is CASSTTGTGSSNEQFF. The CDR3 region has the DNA TGTGCCAGCAGTACCACCGGGACAGGGAGTTCCAATGAGCAGTTCTTC.